This TCR beta chain was recorded in a study of cytomegalovirus exposure and HLA in healthy donors (TCRdb year 2017). For the study in its entirety: In an earlier analysis of under 750 of the donors, approximately 300 Gb of sequence data and roughly 100 million unique TCR beta sequences from roughly 180 million T cells were reported. An early release covering roughly 600 HLA-typed donors comprised 300 to 350 gigabases of sequencing data and tens of millions of unique TCR sequences. The genetic ancestry cluster associated with self-reported Caucasian donors included about four fifths of the approximately 410 genotyped donors. The aim of the study was to test whether cataloging public T cell receptors could identify signatures of past pathogen exposure. Using immunosequencing, the study profiled T cell repertoires from fewer than 850 subjects and related those repertoires to cytomegalovirus serostatus. Besides the first cohort of around 670 subjects, a separate validation cohort made up of over 100 different subjects was used. The study combined high-throughput TCR immunosequencing, statistical association of individual TCRs with disease status, and machine learning to predict cytomegalovirus infection status. To study patterns of TCR occurrence, a later analysis re-analyzed previously published TCR beta repertoires from several hundred donors and added high-resolution HLA genotyping. In the later analysis, no new phenotypic data were used to find candidate immune exposures; instead, reliance was placed on TCR beta sequences and their occurrence across donors. An earlier analysis of 587 of the donors applied high-throughput TCR beta sequencing to assess whether each TCR beta V gene segment acted as functional or pseudogenic. Donor age, sex, ethnicity and CMV serostatus were compiled together with the repertoire data. In a later genetic analysis, genome-wide SNP genotypes for about 55% of the roughly 700 donors were used, and that subset was treated as a discovery cohort. Every discovery cohort repertoire had been produced on one sequencing platform. HLA typing included class I and class II loci at four-digit resolution. Typing coverage varied by locus: roughly 629-630 donors for A, B, C, DRB1 and DQB1; roughly 520 for DQA1; approximately 570 for DPA1; around 490 for DPB1. A handful of DR-DQ haplotypes were treated as single units for association and clustering because of strong linkage in the cohort. On average, roughly 200,000 unique TCR beta nucleotide sequences were sequenced per donor among a few hundred genotyped donors of the cohort, with roughly 18% of those sequences being non-productive. Study-wide conclusions, independent of this receptor: Several of the top co-occurrence clusters appeared to be linked to parvovirus B19, influenza, CMV and Epstein-Barr virus, according to a later analysis. According to a later analysis, TCR association rates differed among HLA loci, with DRB1 alleles showing the most associated TCRs and HLA-C alleles showing the fewest. A cluster of highly shared sequence variants was judged likely to represent a technical artifact of the sequencing pipeline. CMV serostatus was the only immune exposure information available for the cohort. A further reported finding was that TCR beta sequences accurately predicted the HLA-A and HLA-B alleles for most subjects in the first cohort. Compared with equally common non-associated chains, HLA-associated TCR beta chains in a later analysis were more clonally expanded and had lower generation probabilities. This cohort had only TCR beta chains sequenced, and the lack of alpha or paired-chain data limited which features could be detected. Compared with the roughly 670-donor mean, donors in an Asian-associated ancestry cluster had fewer N-insertions in productive TCRs, according to a later genetic analysis. Most TCR sequences were observed very rarely across donors, whereas some public TCRs were present in many individuals. Because counts were too low, more than 15 rarely observed V segments, including chromosome 9 orphons, were excluded from the earlier analysis of fewer than 650 of the donors. The authors suggested that the approach could potentially be generalized to other disease states and immunological phenotypes. The presence/absence analyses assumed that sequencing depth was roughly uniform across donors, and that assumption may not be true. Linkage disequilibrium might explain the correlated functional status among segregating V segments, but an unknown experimental factor could not be excluded. An association between a missense DCLRE1C variant and V-gene and J-gene trimming of TCR beta chains was found in a later genetic analysis and replicated in an independent cohort. Because some donors lacked HLA typing at each locus, the association tests relied only on the typed subset. Some IMGT-functional V segments, including TRBV6-2 and TRBV6-3, could not be told apart with the 87-base-pair reads, so those segments were excluded. Specific HLA alleles were associated with about 17,000 TCR beta sequences at a false discovery rate of 0.05 in a later analysis. A few of the identified cytomegalovirus-associated TCR beta chains were confirmed in vitro to be specific for cytomegalovirus antigens. The classifier was reported to diagnose cytomegalovirus status with high specificity and sensitivity in both the original and validation cohorts. In a later analysis, most CMV-associated TCR beta chains were found to appear HLA-restricted, with HLA associations seemingly driven largely by CMV exposure. The study gave a list of under 200 TCR beta chains associated with cytomegalovirus. Strong co-occurrence of HLA alleles, especially DR and DQ, made assigning TCR associations to individual alleles difficult. Broadly in line with IMGT annotations, most TCR beta V segments showed up in productive rearrangements about 87% or about 30% of the time in an earlier analysis of several hundred of the donors.

Spanning cysteine to phenylalanine, the CDR3 consists of 12 amino acids. This entry keeps only the CDR3 DNA: 36 bases, framed from base 1. Between the V and J ends, shortened by 2 bases and 8 bases respectively, the junction contains 7 bases. For CDR1 and CDR2, the germline V gene (reference sequence) lists LNHDA and SQIVND. The cohort was made up of about 610 healthy bone marrow donors. All cohort members were sampled while nominally healthy, although unrecorded immune exposures were likely present. The donor tested CMV seronegative and was one of the 352 seronegative cohort members. Every donor gave a peripheral blood sample, and the peripheral blood mononuclear cells from that sample were used for TCR beta sequencing. Genomic DNA was extracted from the blood cell samples with the Qiagen DNeasy Blood Extraction Kit. The method was the immunoSEQ multiplex PCR assay. A mixture of 60 forward primers for TCR Vbeta segments and 13 reverse primers for TCR Jbeta segments was used in the multiplex PCR. The CDR3 region of rearranged TCR beta genes was amplified from genomic DNA by a multiplex PCR assay. Amplified TCR beta libraries were sequenced as 87-base-pair reads on the Illumina HiSeq System. As for how the authors treated the data: A later analysis tallied approximately 87 million unique TCR beta chains across the 666 repertoires, and about 10 million of those chains were shared by two or more donors. Raw reads were error-corrected and collapsed into unique sequences with a nearest-neighbor algorithm that merged closely related sequences to remove PCR and sequencing errors. CDR3 sequences were aligned to IMGT reference sequences to assign V, D and J gene segments. For a sequence to be retained, a match of at least six nucleotides to both a V gene segment and a J gene segment was required. Rearrangements were called productive when the CDR3 lacked stop codons and stayed in frame with V and J; all others were non-productive. CDR3 was defined by IMGT convention, running from the second conserved V-encoded cysteine to the conserved J-encoded phenylalanine. In an earlier analysis of around 570 of the donors, sequences lacking an unambiguous match to a single V gene segment were excluded. An earlier analysis of a few hundred of the donors classified V segments as functional when productive rearrangements were above 56.7% and as segregating when the standard deviation between donors was above 5%. To diagnose cytomegalovirus status from the catalog of TCR beta chain sequences, a statistical classification framework was built. V and J gene assignment, in a later analysis, came from comparing TCR nucleotide sequences with IMGT/GENE-DB human TR gene sequences. Using the TCRdist pipeline, a later analysis assigned CDR3 sequences along with most-parsimonious VDJ recombination scenarios. In a later analysis, every TCR beta chain was defined by the combination of its CDR3 amino acid sequence and its V-gene family, and reads without a unique V-gene family were dropped. A later analysis removed several hundred highly shared, low-generation-probability nucleotide sequences to deal with suspected cross-contamination and a sequencing artifact. A later analysis calculated a clonal expansion index for each public chain from normalized within-repertoire ranks of inferred template counts. In a later analysis, generation probabilities were computed with a VDJ recombination model fitted to out-of-frame rearrangements, and the resulting probabilities were checked against IGoR. In a later analysis, hypergeometric tests were used to score TCR-TCR, TCR-HLA and TCR-CMV co-occurrence, with a repertoire-size bias correction applied to TCR pairs. To estimate false discovery rates, a later analysis permuted the HLA or CMV assignments 20 times. A later analysis grouped co-occurring TCRs with DBSCAN, adding TCRdist sequence similarity when clustering within HLA-allele-positive subsets. Co-occurrence clustering excluded repertoires with fewer than 30,000 or more than 120,000 public chains, plus five with anomalous nucleotide sharing. TCRdb provides this immuneACCESS table in a form limited to in-frame rearrangements. Some clones are lacking; in checked studies, under half of them reflect an unresolved V gene, and why the rest are absent is not known. D and trimming come from the DNA, and the V and J calls and clone size come from that table. This sample gives 55,000 to 80,000 clones in total; approximately 75% of them show up just once. About 4.9% of the sample comes from the top ten.

This clone was seen once. Its antigen remains unidentified. Per-base qualities were not stored, and no clone one base away is much larger. The sequence links TRBV19 to TRBJ2-1; the D gene is unclear. Sequencing was performed on PBMCs. The sequence was obtained from a woman aged 25 to 39 in good health and CMV-seronegative. This receptor carries the CDR3 CASSINLYEQFF. The DNA reads TGTGCCAGTAGTATAAATCTCTATGAGCAGTTCTTC.